The 9 T cell receptor beta chains given below trace back to one sample, sequenced in a study of blood T cell repertoires in COVID-19 (dated by TCRdb to the early 2020s). Library creation used the immunoSEQ multiplex PCR assay. As stored in TCRdb, this immuneACCESS dataset retains in-frame rearrangements with V and J assigned. A fraction of the clones does not appear; measured against another copy, unresolved V genes explain less than half of the discrepancy, and the remainder lacks a known reason. For this sample there are approximately 260,000 clones; roughly 90% appear just once. The ten largest clones represent approximately 2.2% of the sample. The sample comprised peripheral blood. All receptors derive from a man aged 45 to 65 with acute or convalescent COVID-19.

The chain links TRBV5-1 to TRBJ2-4; D is undetermined. Germline CDR1 reads SGHRS; CDR2 reads YFSETQ. This CDR3 is built from 15 residues. V lost 3 bases to trimming and J lost 8 bases, with 18 bases between them. CDR3 sequence: CASSSGETGLDIQYF. The CDR3 DNA reads as TGCGCCAGCAGCTCCGGTGAGACGGGTTTGGACATTCAGTACTTC.

The rearrangement uses TRBV5-5 and TRBJ1-2, with 8 bases lining up with TRBD1. The CDR3 runs 14 residues. Germline CDR1 is SGHKS and CDR2 is YYEKEE (reference sequence). J lost 4 bases, V lost 4 bases, and 6 bases had no gene match. CDR3 sequence (DNA): TGTGCCAGCAGCCTGGACAGGGTACGCTATGGCTACACCTTC. Protein product: CASSLDRVRYGYTF.

The table lists this clone with a count of one. The chain couples TRBV7-9 to TRBJ1-5; TRBD1 is a possible D gene (5 bases). CDR1 is SEHNR and CDR2 is FQNEAQ in the germline V gene (reference sequence). The CDR3 sequence is 14 residues long. The germline V and J ends were trimmed by 3 bases and 7 bases, with 13 bases remaining between them. CDR3: CASSFGSRDQPQHF. DNA of the CDR3: TGTGCCAGCAGCTTCGGGAGTCGGGACCAGCCCCAGCATTTT.

The J gene is TRBJ2-4, the V gene TRBV27; D might be TRBD1 (5 bases). The ends were cut back, 3 bases at V and 5 bases at J, with 17 bases in the middle. Germline CDR1 MNHEY, CDR2 SMNVEV (reference sequence). The CDR3 is 16 amino acids. The CDR3 bases are TGTGCCAGCAGTTTTGTTCAGGGCGCTTTCGAAAACATTCAGTACTTC. It yields the protein CASSFVQGAFENIQYF.

This clone was detected only once. In DNA, the CDR3 is TGCGCCAGCAGCCAAGAAAGGGGGACAAAGAGCCAGTACTTC. It translates to CASSQERGTKSQYF. This chain connects TRBV4-1 to TRBJ2-5, with D maybe TRBD1 (6 bases). The V and J ends lost 0 bases and 10 bases respectively, with 15 bases between them. Per germline, CDR1 MGHRA and CDR2 YSYEKL. The CDR3 runs 14 residues.

The rearrangement links TRBV2 to TRBJ2-3, with no clear D. V was clipped by 2 bases and J by 2 bases, with 8 bases between them. Per germline, CDR1 SNHLY and CDR2 FYNNEI. The CDR3 contains 14 residues. The CDR3 is CASSEISSTDTQYF. The DNA of the CDR3 is TGTGCCAGCAGTGAAATTAGCTCCACAGATACGCAGTATTTT. Complete variable domain (other parts from reference TRBV2 and TRBJ2-3): EPEVTQTPSHQVTQMGQEVILRCVPISNHLYFYWYRQILGQKVEFLVSFYNNEISEKSEIFDDQFSVERPDGSNFTLKIRSTKLEDSAMYFCASSEISSTDTQYFGPGTRLTVL.

This chain joins TRBV2 and TRBJ2-7, with TRBD1 matching 7 bases. Germline CDR1 is SNHLY and CDR2 is FYNNEI. The CDR3 loop spans 12 amino acids. The J segment lost 9 bases and the V segment lost 5 bases, leaving 7 bases of the junction unmatched. CDR3 bases: TGTGCCAGCAGTCGAACAGGGGTAGGGCAGTACTTC. Translating it yields CASSRTGVGQYF.

The rearrangement links TRBV12-3 or TRBV12-4 to TRBJ2-7; no definite D call. The germline V and J ends were trimmed by 8 bases and 2 bases, with 13 bases remaining between them. The CDR3 spans 13 residues. The CDR3 spells CASSPSVTYEQYF. The CDR3 DNA sequence: TGTGCCAGCTCCCCCTCAGTCACCTACGAGCAGTACTTC.

CDR3 in amino acids: CSVVGTEAFF. The CDR3 DNA is TGCAGCGTTGTCGGCACTGAAGCTTTCTTT. The rearrangement links TRBV29-1 to TRBJ1-1, with D unresolved. CDR1 and CDR2 from the germline V gene are SQVTM and ANQGSEA. There are 10 residues in the CDR3. V was shortened by 4 bases and J by 4 bases, with 4 bases between the two germline ends.